This T cell receptor (beta chain) was recovered during a study of blood T cell repertoires in COVID-19. The assay was immunoSEQ multiplex PCR, and TCRdb's table has in-frame clones only and misses some. The profile shows 250,000 to 300,000 clones, around 93% of them singletons. The CDR3 length is 16 residues. Germline CDR1 is SGHKS and CDR2 is YYEKEE (reference sequence). With 0 bases removed from V and 8 bases from J, the gap between germline ends came to 17 bases. The sequence derives from a human donor in a cohort exposed to, infected with or recovered from COVID-19 (not recorded which). The donor label of this sample is uncertain. Sequencing was done on a sample of PBMCs or T cells enriched from blood (not recorded which). This chain links TRBV5-5 with TRBJ1-4; maybe TRBD1 (5 bases). CDR3 bases: TGTGCCAGCAGCTTGGAAGGGGCAGGGCTAGGAGAAAAACTGTTTTTT. Protein: CASSLEGAGLGEKLFF.